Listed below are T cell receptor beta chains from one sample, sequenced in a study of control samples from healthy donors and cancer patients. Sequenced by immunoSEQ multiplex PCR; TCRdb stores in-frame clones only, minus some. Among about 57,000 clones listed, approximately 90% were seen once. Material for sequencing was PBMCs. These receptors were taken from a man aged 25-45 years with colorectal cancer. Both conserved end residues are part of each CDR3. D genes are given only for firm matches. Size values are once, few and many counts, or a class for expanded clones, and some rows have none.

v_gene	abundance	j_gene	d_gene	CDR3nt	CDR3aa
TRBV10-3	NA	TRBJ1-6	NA	TGTGCCATCAGTGACTATGGCAGTGGATCACCCCTCCACTTT	CAISDYGSGSPLHF
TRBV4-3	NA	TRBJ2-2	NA	TGCGCCAGCAGCCCGGAACGAGGACAGAACACCGGGGAGCTGTTTTTT	CASSPERGQNTGELFF
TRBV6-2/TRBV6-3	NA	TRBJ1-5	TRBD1	TGTGCCAGCAGCCGCGGGACAGGGGGCAATCAGCCCCAGCATTTT	CASSRGTGGNQPQHF
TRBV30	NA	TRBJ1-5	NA	TGTGCCTGGAGTGAGATGACAGGCCGGAATCAGCCCCAGCATTTT	CAWSEMTGRNQPQHF
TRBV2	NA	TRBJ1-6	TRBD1	TGTGCCAGCAGTGAACTCAGGGGGCCCCTCCACTTT	CASSELRGPLHF
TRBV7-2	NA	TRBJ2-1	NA	TGTGCCAGCAGCCCCTATAGCTCCTACAATGAGCAGTTCTTC	CASSPYSSYNEQFF
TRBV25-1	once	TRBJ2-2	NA	TGTGCCAGCAGTGACAGGGCCACCGGGGAGCTGTTTTTT	CASSDRATGELFF
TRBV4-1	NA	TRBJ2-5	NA	TGCGCCAGCAGCCAGCTTGTCGGGGTCGGGGGGACCCAGTACTTC	CASSQLVGVGGTQYF
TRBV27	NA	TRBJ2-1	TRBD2	TGTGCCAGCACTAGGACTAGCGGGAGCTCCTACAATGAGCAGTTCTTC	CASTRTSGSSYNEQFF
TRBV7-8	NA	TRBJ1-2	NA	TGTGCCAGCAGCCCGGGGGACCGATATGGCTACACCTTC	CASSPGDRYGYTF
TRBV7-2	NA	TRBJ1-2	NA	TGTGCCAGCAGCCCGGGACGGTCCTATGGCTACACCTTC	CASSPGRSYGYTF
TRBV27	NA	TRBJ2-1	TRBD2	TGTGCCAGCAGTTCAGGACTAGTCGTTTACAATGAGCAGTTCTTC	CASSSGLVVYNEQFF
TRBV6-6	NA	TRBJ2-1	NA	TGTGCCAGCAGTTCCCCAGGTTCGCGGGTAGAGCAGTTCTTC	CASSSPGSRVEQFF
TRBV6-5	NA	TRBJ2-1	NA	TGTGCCAGCAGTTACTCCCAGGGTAACAATGAGCAGTTCTTC	CASSYSQGNNEQFF
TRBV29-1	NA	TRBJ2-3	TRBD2	TGCAGCGTTGACCACCGAGCGGGGATAAGCACAGATACGCAGTATTTT	CSVDHRAGISTDTQYF
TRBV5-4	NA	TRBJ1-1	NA	TGTGCCAGCAGCTTGGAGGGTCTGATGAACACTGAAGCTTTCTTT	CASSLEGLMNTEAFF
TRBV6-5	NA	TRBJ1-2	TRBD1	TGTGCCAGTAAGACTACAGGGGCCGACTATTATGGCTACACCTTC	CASKTTGADYYGYTF
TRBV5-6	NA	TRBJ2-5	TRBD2	TGTGCCAGCAGCCTTGGGGGACTAGCGAAGACCCAGTACTTC	CASSLGGLAKTQYF
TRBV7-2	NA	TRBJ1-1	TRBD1	TGTGCCAGCAGCCAACGGGGACAGGGGGACACTGAAGCTTTCTTT	CASSQRGQGDTEAFF
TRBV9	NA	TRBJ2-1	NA	TGTGCCAGCAGCGTGAATAACAGGGACATCAACAATGAGCAGTTCTTC	CASSVNNRDINNEQFF
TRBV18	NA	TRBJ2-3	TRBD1	TGTGCCAGCTCAATCTCGACAGGGGCAGATACGCAGTATTTT	CASSISTGADTQYF
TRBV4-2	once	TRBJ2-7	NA	TGTGCCAGCAGCCTAACGACTACAGGCGAGCAGTACTTC	CASSLTTTGEQYF
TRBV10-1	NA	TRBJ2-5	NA	TGCGCCAGCAGCATTAGTTGGGGGGAGACCCAGTACTTC	CASSISWGETQYF
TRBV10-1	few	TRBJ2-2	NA	TGCGCCAGCAGTGGAGGTACCAGGGATGCCGGGGAGCTGTTTTTT	CASSGGTRDAGELFF
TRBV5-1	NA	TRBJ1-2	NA	TGCGCCAGCAGCCCCGGGGATACAGGGAGTTATAGCTACACCTTC	CASSPGDTGSYSYTF
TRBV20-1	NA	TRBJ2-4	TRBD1	TGCAGTGCTAGTCGACAGGGGGCGGAAAACATTCAGTACTTC	CSASRQGAENIQYF
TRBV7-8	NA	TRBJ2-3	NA	TGTGCCAGCAGCAGATGGGACGGCTCCACAGATACGCAGTATTTT	CASSRWDGSTDTQYF
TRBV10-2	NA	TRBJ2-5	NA	TGCGCCAGCAAGATCCAAGAGACCCAGTACTTC	CASKIQETQYF
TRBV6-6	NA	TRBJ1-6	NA	TGTGCCAGCACGACTAGGGATTCACCCCTCCACTTT	CASTTRDSPLHF
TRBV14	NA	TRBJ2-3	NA	TGTGCCAGCAGCCAAGATCTAAGAGATACGCAGTATTTT	CASSQDLRDTQYF
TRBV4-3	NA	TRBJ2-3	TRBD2	TGCGCCAGCAGCCAAGAAAGGAGACGGGAGGTAGATACGCAGTATTTT	CASSQERRREVDTQYF
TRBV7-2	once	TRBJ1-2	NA	TGTGCCAGCAGCCCCCGGACGGACAGCCTCTATGGCTACACCTTC	CASSPRTDSLYGYTF
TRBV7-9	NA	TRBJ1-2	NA	TGTGCCAGCAGCCCCCTGGCCCTCCCGGCGGATGGCTACACCTTC	CASSPLALPADGYTF
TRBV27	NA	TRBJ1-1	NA	TGTGCCAGCAGTTTATCGCTAAGCAACACTGAAGCTTTCTTT	CASSLSLSNTEAFF
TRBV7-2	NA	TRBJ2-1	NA	TGTGCCAGCAGCCACGGACTAGAGCAGTTCTTC	CASSHGLEQFF